What follows are 5 T cell receptor beta chains derived from one specimen sequenced in a study of blood T cell repertoires in COVID-19. Libraries were prepared by immunoSEQ multiplex PCR; TCRdb keeps only in-frame clonotypes and omits some of them. The table includes roughly 250,000 clones, 70% to 90% detected once. Specimen: peripheral blood. Source of these receptors: a human donor with COVID-19, enrolled during active disease. The donor label of this sample is uncertain.

The chain employs TRBV19 and TRBJ2-2; 8 bases map to TRBD2. The V gene's germline CDR1 is LNHDA and CDR2 SQIVND (reference sequence). The CDR3 runs 16 residues. Trimming at V came to 5 bases and at J to 0 bases, leaving 5 bases not matched to a gene. CDR3 loop: CASSPRLAPNTGELFF. In DNA, the CDR3 is TGTGCCAGTAGTCCCCGACTAGCGCCGAACACCGGGGAGCTGTTTTTT.

The J gene is TRBJ2-7, the V gene TRBV28, with 8 nucleotides matching TRBD1. V dropped 2 bases and J dropped 12; count of bases not matched to a gene: 12. This CDR3 contains 14 residues. The V gene's germline CDR1 is MDHEN and CDR2 SYDVKM. The CDR3 DNA reads TGTGCCAGCAGTTTACAGGCAGGGGGCGTTTCGGGGTACTTC. Encoded protein: CASSLQAGGVSGYF. Complete variable domain (other parts from reference TRBV28 and TRBJ2-7): DVKVTQSSRYLVKRTGEKVFLECVQDMDHENMFWYRQDPGLGLRLIYFSYDVKMKEKGDIPEGYSVSREKKERFSLILESASTNQTSMYLCASSLQAGGVSGYFGPGTRLTVT.

The CDR3 region is CASSFGRAYEQYF. The CDR3 coding sequence is TGTGCCAGCAGCTTCGGGAGGGCCTACGAGCAGTACTTC. The rearrangement joins TRBV11-3 to TRBJ2-7; 8 nucleotides agree with TRBD2. J was trimmed by 2 bases and V by 3 bases; bases with no gene match: 0. In germline, CDR1 is SGHNT, CDR2 YENEEA. The CDR3 consists of 13 residues. Looking up the rest from reference TRBV11-3 and TRBJ2-7 gives the full variable domain: EAGVVQSPRYKIIEKKQPVAFWCNPISGHNTLYWYLQNLGQGPELLIRYENEEAVDDSQLPKDRFSAERLKGVDSTLKIQPAELGDSAVYLCASSFGRAYEQYFGPGTRLTVT.

This clone was found once. V and J are TRBV30 and TRBJ2-7; 12 nucleotides agree with TRBD2. Germline V gives CDR1 GTSNPN, CDR2 SVGIG (reference sequence). This CDR3 has 14 amino acids. The V and J ends lost 0 bases and 5 bases, in that order; junction bases with no gene match: 2. The CDR3, as DNA: TGTGCCTGGAGTGTGAGACTAGCGGGGGACGAGCAGTACTTC. Translated: CAWSVRLAGDEQYF.

Only one count was recorded for this clone. This chain joins TRBV21-1 and TRBJ2-7; no DNA check was done on the table's D call, TRBD1. TRBV21-1 is assigned pseudogene status. This CDR3 has 12 amino acids. The CDR3 bases are TGTGCCAGCAGACAGGTCTCCTACGAGCAGTACTTC. It yields the protein CASRQVSYEQYF.